These 32 T cell receptor beta chains share one sample of origin, sequenced in a study of ipilimumab plus nivolumab after autologous stem cell transplantation. The protocol was immunoSEQ multiplex PCR, while the TCRdb copy is restricted to in-frame clones and leaves out a portion. The sample holds some 46,000 clones, nearly 90% seen once. Material: PBMCs, obtained in a trial of ipilimumab plus nivolumab as post-transplant consolidation. The receptors derive from a male donor with multiple myeloma.

This sequence joins TRBV4-1 and TRBJ2-7, with 11 bases identical to TRBD1. This CDR3 spans 15 amino acids. Germline-derived CDR1 and CDR2 are MGHRA and YSYEKL. Unmatched junction bases numbered 4, after V lost 1 base and J lost 5 bases. The CDR3 loop reads CASSQGGTGGDEQYF. In DNA, the CDR3 is TGCGCCAGCAGCCAAGGCGGGACAGGGGGGGACGAGCAGTACTTC.

The chain is built from TRBV6-5 and TRBJ1-6, with 7 bases lining up with TRBD1. This CDR3 is 13 amino acids long. V shed 10 bases and J 10 bases; nucleotides not matched to a gene: 10. CDR1 MNHEY and CDR2 SVGAGI come from the germline V gene. CDR3 bases: TGTGCCACCAGGACAGGATCATTCTCACCCCTCCACTTT. It encodes CATRTGSFSPLHF.

To note about this clone: One junction end does not reproduce the germline sequence, and a read error may be involved. The chain joins TRBV7-7 to TRBJ2-2; D is possibly TRBD1 or TRBD2 (7 bases each). CDR1 and CDR2 (germline): SSHAT, FNYEAQ (reference sequence). The CDR3 sequence is 15 residues long. The CDR3 DNA reads as TGTGCTAGCACCCGGGGAGGGGGCGACACCGGGGAGCTGTTTTTT. Its protein product is CASTRGGGDTGELFF.

The chain is built from TRBV18 and TRBJ2-7; unclear D gene. This CDR3 region has 12 residues. Germline V gives CDR1 KGHSH, CDR2 LQKENI. V lost 3 bases, J lost 0 bases, and 3 bases lay in between. CDR3 nucleotides: TGTGCCAGCTCACCCAGCTCCTACGAGCAGTACTTC. It encodes CASSPSSYEQYF. The full variable domain, its missing parts supplied by reference TRBV18 and TRBJ2-7, is NAGVMQNPRHLVRRRGQEARLRCSPMKGHSHVYWYRQLPEEGLKFMVYLQKENIIDESGMPKERFSAEFPKEGPSILRIQQVVRGDSAAYFCASSPSSYEQYFGPGTRLTVT.

The chain combines TRBV2 with TRBJ1-4; D is unclear. The germline gives CDR1 SNHLY, CDR2 FYNNEI. The CDR3 is made up of 13 amino acids. Trimming removed 6 bases from V and 10 bases from J, with 15 bases in between. CDR3 region: CASSQYQEGKLFF. The CDR3 coding sequence is TGTGCCAGCAGCCAATACCAAGAGGGAAAACTGTTTTTT.

The chain is built from TRBV5-1 and TRBJ1-1; weak D call: TRBD1 (5 bases). The CDR3 has 13 amino acids. Trimming shortened V by 3 bases and J by 4 bases, and 10 bases separated the two germline ends. Germline CDR1 is SGHRS and CDR2 is YFSETQ. The CDR3 reads CASSSDRGTEAFF. In nucleotides, the CDR3 is TGCGCCAGCAGCTCCGACAGAGGCACTGAAGCTTTCTTT.

The V gene is TRBV18, the J gene TRBJ1-1; maybe TRBD1 (6 bases). V lost 4 bases and J lost 0, with 21 bases in between. CDR3 size: 18 residues. The germline V gene encodes CDR1 KGHSH and CDR2 LQKENI. The CDR3 DNA is TGTGCCAGCTCACTGATGGAGCAGGGGAAAAAAGTGAACACTGAAGCTTTCTTT. This translates into CASSLMEQGKKVNTEAFF.

V gene TRBV6-5 combines with J gene TRBJ2-7; D ambiguous. V was clipped by 2 bases and J by 2 bases, with 13 bases between them. Germline V lookup: CDR1 MNHEY, CDR2 SVGAGI. This CDR3 contains 15 residues. For the CDR3, the DNA is TGTGCCAGCAGTTACAGCGTTGAGATAGCCTACGAGCAGTACTTC. It codes for CASSYSVEIAYEQYF.

This clone has more than one count but fewer than ten. This chain joins TRBV28 and TRBJ2-7; 9 nucleotides match TRBD2. The CDR3 is 14 amino acids. The germline V gene encodes CDR1 MDHEN and CDR2 SYDVKM. The V segment lost 7 bases and the J segment 3 bases; nucleotides outside the gene matches: 7. The CDR3 region is CASTVSGGFYEQYF. CDR3 nucleotide sequence: TGTGCCAGCACGGTTAGCGGGGGCTTCTACGAGCAGTACTTC.

The chain is built from TRBV18 and TRBJ1-4; a weak D match, TRBD1 (5 bases). Germline V gene lookup returns CDR1 KGHSH and CDR2 LQKENI. V gave up 5 bases and J gave up 7 bases, with 14 bases separating them. The CDR3 consists of 14 residues. CDR3 DNA sequence: TGTGCCAGCTCATTGGGACTCGACGGTGAAAAACTGTTTTTT. Its translation: CASSLGLDGEKLFF.

The chain employs TRBV18 and TRBJ2-7; no definite D call. Germline V gives CDR1 KGHSH, CDR2 LQKENI. This CDR3 comprises 14 residues. V lost 3 bases, J lost 1 base, and 10 bases lay in between. CDR3: CASSPLSTSYEQYF. The CDR3, as DNA: TGTGCCAGCTCACCTCTTTCGACATCCTACGAGCAGTACTTC.

The genes are TRBV5-1 and TRBJ2-2; D possibly uses TRBD1 or TRBD2 (6 bases each). The germline V gene encodes CDR1 SGHRS and CDR2 YFSETQ. V lost 1 base, J lost 6 bases, and 19 bases lay in between. The CDR3 has 17 residues. The CDR3 is CASSLPSGRGRSGELFF. The CDR3 DNA is TGCGCCAGCAGCTTGCCCTCTGGACGGGGGCGTTCCGGGGAGCTGTTTTTT. Combining the CDR3 with reference TRBV5-1 and TRBJ2-2 gives the whole variable domain KAGVTQTPRYLIKTRGQQVTLSCSPISGHRSVSWYQQTPGQGLQFLFEYFSETQRNKGNFPGRFSGRQFSNSRSEMNVSTLELGDSALYLCASSLPSGRGRSGELFFGEGSRLTVL.

The chain is built from TRBV9 and TRBJ2-1, with 10 bases identical to TRBD2. The CDR3 consists of 16 residues. The germline V gene has CDR1 SGDLS and CDR2 YYNGEE. Trimming cost V 0 bases and J 5 bases; bases outside gene matches: 5. CDR3 DNA: TGTGCCAGCAGCGTAGTAGGACTAGCGGCCGACAATGAGCAGTTCTTC. Amino acids: CASSVVGLAADNEQFF.

The V gene is TRBV5-6, the J gene TRBJ1-1, with 8 bases that match TRBD1. CDR1 and CDR2 from the germline V gene are SGHDT and YYEEEE. The CDR3 length is 16 residues. Trimming at V came to 3 bases and at J to 2 bases, leaving 9 bases not matched to a gene. The CDR3 DNA sequence: TGTGCCAGCAGCTACTCGACAGGGGCTCCTAACACTGAAGCTTTCTTT. Protein product: CASSYSTGAPNTEAFF.

The chain is built from TRBV19 and TRBJ1-2; 7 nucleotides align to TRBD1. V was pared by 5 bases and J by 4 bases, with 10 bases of the junction left unmatched. Germline V gene data show CDR1 as LNHDA and CDR2 as SQIVND (reference sequence). CDR3 length equals 15 residues. The CDR3 region is CASSSTGQNVYGYTF. CDR3 nucleotides: TGTGCCAGTAGTTCCACGGGACAGAACGTCTATGGCTACACCTTC. The variable domain in full, with the rest retrieved from reference TRBV19 and TRBJ1-2, is DGGITQSPKYLFRKEGQNVTLSCEQNLNHDAMYWYRQDPGQGLRLIYYSQIVNDFQKGDIAEGYSVSREKKESFPLTVTSAQKNPTAFYLCASSSTGQNVYGYTFGSGTRLTVV.

This sequence joins TRBV19 and TRBJ1-2, with a possible D match to TRBD1 (6 bases). V was clipped by 5 bases and J by 8 bases, with 24 bases between them. The CDR3 covers 16 residues. CDR1 is LNHDA and CDR2 is SQIVND in the germline V gene (reference sequence). CDR3 nucleotides: TGTGCCAGTAGTTTGCTCCGGGACACTTTATTCAGGGGCTACACCTTC. Protein product: CASSLLRDTLFRGYTF. Combining the CDR3 with reference TRBV19 and TRBJ1-2 gives the whole variable domain DGGITQSPKYLFRKEGQNVTLSCEQNLNHDAMYWYRQDPGQGLRLIYYSQIVNDFQKGDIAEGYSVSREKKESFPLTVTSAQKNPTAFYLCASSLLRDTLFRGYTFGSGTRLTVV.

V usage is TRBV5-6 and J usage is TRBJ2-7, with 10 bases fitting TRBD1. This CDR3 is built from 15 residues. V was pared by 3 bases and J by 3 bases, with 6 bases of the junction left unmatched. The V gene's germline CDR1 is SGHDT and CDR2 YYEEEE. The DNA for the CDR3 is TGTGCCAGCAGCTGGGGACAGGGGTTTGTCTACGAGCAGTACTTC. This sequence encodes CASSWGQGFVYEQYF.

V usage is TRBV7-3 and J usage is TRBJ1-1; D may be TRBD1 (5 bases). Trimming pared 3 bases from V and 5 bases from J, leaving 10 bases between. The CDR3 is 13 residues long. Germline V gene data show CDR1 as SGHTA and CDR2 as FQGTGA. The CDR3 loop reads CASSFREGTEAFF. CDR3 in DNA: TGTGCCAGCAGCTTTCGGGAGGGGACTGAAGCTTTCTTT.

The chain has TRBV5-6 and TRBJ2-5; unclear D gene. Between the trimmed V and J ends, which lost 1 base and 5 bases, there was a span of 3 bases. Germline V gives CDR1 SGHDT, CDR2 YYEEEE. This CDR3 is built from 11 residues. In DNA form, the CDR3 reads TGTGCCAGCAGCTTGTGGGAGACCCAGTACTTC. It translates to CASSLWETQYF.

This rearrangement joins TRBV11-1 to TRBJ2-5; D remains ambiguous. Germline V gene data show CDR1 as SGHAT and CDR2 as FQDESV (reference sequence). V lost 3 bases to trimming and J lost 5 bases, with 4 bases between them. CDR3 length: 11 residues. CDR3 nucleotide sequence: TGTGCCAGCAGCTTGGGGGAGACCCAGTACTTC. This sequence encodes CASSLGETQYF. Based on the CDR3 plus reference TRBV11-1 and TRBJ2-5, the full variable domain is EAEVAQSPRYKITEKSQAVAFWCDPISGHATLYWYRQILGQGPELLVQFQDESVVDDSQLPKDRFSAERLKGVDSTLKIQPAELGDSAMYLCASSLGETQYFGPGTRLLVL.

The J gene is TRBJ2-7, the V gene TRBV4-3; TRBD1 matches 10 bases. CDR3 length: 17 amino acids. CDR1 LGHNA and CDR2 YSLEER come from the germline V gene. Trimming cost V 1 base and J 0 bases; bases outside gene matches: 6. CDR3 sequence: CASSQGPRDRGSYEQYF. In DNA form, the CDR3 reads TGCGCCAGCAGCCAAGGCCCCCGGGACAGGGGCTCCTACGAGCAGTACTTC.

The rearrangement uses TRBV28 and TRBJ1-6, with TRBD1 identical over 8 bases. Per germline, CDR1 MDHEN and CDR2 SYDVKM. V was pared by 3 bases and J by 6 bases, with 4 bases of the junction left unmatched. The CDR3 loop spans 15 amino acids. Written as DNA, the CDR3 is TGTGCCAGCAGTTTGCCGGACAGGGCTAATTCACCCCTCCACTTT. This encodes CASSLPDRANSPLHF.

The chain has TRBV7-9 and TRBJ1-1; D not certain. The germline gives CDR1 SEHNR, CDR2 FQNEAQ (reference sequence). V was shortened by 3 bases and J by 1 base, with 6 bases between the two germline ends. The CDR3 has 13 amino acids. The CDR3 sequence: CASSFTANTEAFF. The CDR3 bases are TGTGCCAGCAGCTTTACAGCGAACACTGAAGCTTTCTTT.

This chain uses TRBV9 with TRBJ2-3, with D unclear. Trimming removed 4 bases from V and 2 bases from J, with 11 bases in between. This CDR3 has 14 amino acids. Germline V lookup: CDR1 SGDLS, CDR2 YYNGEE. The CDR3 DNA follows: TGTGCCAGCAGCTTGGGCAGAGCCACAGATACGCAGTATTTT. Translated: CASSLGRATDTQYF.

The chain has TRBV19 and TRBJ1-2; D call uncertain. Per germline, CDR1 LNHDA and CDR2 SQIVND (reference sequence). The V gene lost 7 bases and the J gene lost 3 bases, with 9 bases spanning the gap. This CDR3 spans 12 amino acids. The CDR3 nucleotides are TGTGCCAGTACCTTGGCGGACTATGGCTACACCTTC. It yields the protein CASTLADYGYTF.

CDR3 sequence: CASSFVPNEKLFF. DNA for the CDR3: TGTGCCAGTAGTTTCGTGCCTAATGAAAAACTGTTTTTT. V and J are TRBV19 and TRBJ1-4; no clear D. Trimming took off 5 bases at V and 3 bases at J, with 7 bases between the two ends. The length of the CDR3 is 13 residues. CDR1 and CDR2 (germline): LNHDA, SQIVND (reference sequence). The variable domain in full, with the rest retrieved from reference TRBV19 and TRBJ1-4, is DGGITQSPKYLFRKEGQNVTLSCEQNLNHDAMYWYRQDPGQGLRLIYYSQIVNDFQKGDIAEGYSVSREKKESFPLTVTSAQKNPTAFYLCASSFVPNEKLFFGSGTQLSVL.

The V gene is TRBV27, the J gene TRBJ2-3; no firm D call. This CDR3 is 15 amino acids long. Germline V CDR1 and CDR2: MNHEY, SMNVEV (reference sequence). V was cut by 2 bases and J by 2 bases, with 11 bases left in between. The DNA for the CDR3 is TGTGCCAGCAGTTTACTGACGGCCGACACAGATACGCAGTATTTT. Protein: CASSLLTADTDTQYF.

V usage is TRBV19 and J usage is TRBJ2-7; a weak D match, TRBD2 (5 bases). Germline lookup yields CDR1 LNHDA and CDR2 SQIVND (reference sequence). Trimming removed 3 bases at V and 9 bases at J, with 21 bases between. This CDR3 has 15 residues. Written as DNA, the CDR3 is TGTGCCAGTAGTATGAGGCGGGCGACAACAACCGGGCAGTACTTC. Its protein is CASSMRRATTTGQYF.

The genes are TRBV5-1 and TRBJ2-2; 7 positions agree with TRBD2. The CDR3 totals 16 residues. Germline loops: CDR1 SGHRS, CDR2 YFSETQ. Trimming removed 0 bases from V and 1 base from J; junction bases left unmatched: 3. CDR3 DNA: TGCGCCAGCAGCTTGGTCCCGGGAGGGAACACCGGGGAGCTGTTTTTT. Translated: CASSLVPGGNTGELFF.

This clone appeared once. The chain employs TRBV4-1 and TRBJ2-3; D might be TRBD1 or TRBD2, each matching 5 bases. CDR1 is MGHRA, CDR2 YSYEKL, per germline. Between the trimmed V and J ends, which lost 2 bases and 0 bases, there was a span of 12 bases. The CDR3 runs to 16 residues. This chain's CDR3 is CASSQPTGTSTDTQYF. The DNA for the CDR3 is TGCGCCAGCAGCCAACCGACCGGGACGAGCACAGATACGCAGTATTTT.

The genes are TRBV6-1 and TRBJ1-2; D not resolved. Germline V gives CDR1 MNHNS, CDR2 SASEGT. V lost 4 bases, J lost 0 bases, and 18 bases lay in between. CDR3 length equals 17 residues. The CDR3 nucleotides are TGTGCCAGCAGTGCAAACTGGTGGGCAGGAGCTAACTATGGCTACACCTTC. Protein product: CASSANWWAGANYGYTF.

The chain employs TRBV9 and TRBJ2-5; D gene unclear. This CDR3 comprises 15 residues. Germline assignment: CDR1 SGDLS and CDR2 YYNGEE. Between the trimmed V and J ends, which lost 2 bases and 2 bases, there was a span of 13 bases. The CDR3 protein is CASSVDLYSQETQYF. CDR3 DNA: TGTGCCAGCAGCGTTGACTTGTATTCACAAGAGACCCAGTACTTC.